The subject of this entry is one T cell receptor beta chain. As yet, its antigen is unknown. The sample belongs to a study of OX40 agonist ivuxolimab in advanced cancers. In the study overall: Ivuxolimab, which is an agonistic anti-OX40 (CD134) antibody, was administered to the patients. Three dose-escalation patients had partial responses: one with hepatocellular carcinoma and two with cutaneous melanoma. Dosing consisted of intravenous ivuxolimab at 0.01 to 10 mg/kg every 2 weeks. Notes on the study in general: Circulating CD4+ and CD8+ T cells showed clonal expansion by week 6 at 0.1 to 3.0 mg/kg.

This CDR3 has 16 residues. The germline gives CDR1 SGHAT, CDR2 FQNNGV. Trimming cost V 5 bases and J 9 bases; bases outside gene matches: 10. The method was immunoSEQ multiplex PCR; TCRdb's version includes in-frame clones alone and lacks a portion of them. Of about 64,000 clones listed, about 90% are singletons. This TCR was recovered from an adult with an advanced solid tumor such as melanoma, head and neck, liver or kidney cancer. The input for sequencing was CD4+ or CD8+ T cells sorted from blood, taken in a trial of the OX40 agonist ivuxolimab. V usage is TRBV11-2 and J usage is TRBJ2-1; TRBD2 matches 13 bases. CDR3: CASSPFGLAGVREQFF. In DNA form, the CDR3 reads TGTGCCAGCAGCCCCTTCGGACTAGCGGGAGTACGTGAGCAGTTCTTC.